This TCR beta chain was identified during a study of naive and memory T cell subsets. Looked up from germline, CDR1 is SQVTM and CDR2 is ANQGSEA. V was cut by 6 bases and J by 9 bases, with 15 bases left in between. This CDR3 has 12 amino acids. TCR cDNA received a 3' ligated oligonucleotide that carried a UMI. Unsorted total RNA, roughly 1 to 1,100 ng, was DNase treated before reverse transcription. Judged by abundance, this clonotype is large. Antigen unknown. The SP2 primer and nested alpha and beta constant region primers amplified ligated cDNA in four rounds. Alpha and beta constant region primers primed reverse transcription for blood and skin samples. One entry per CDR3 protein results from TCRdb running MiXCR on the UMI-ligation and nested PCR reads. The sample consists of approximately 700 distinct CDR3 sequences, roughly 6% of them appearing once. Regarding the study as a whole: The RNA method is potentially sensitive to activation and differentiation changes. TCRs were reportedly recovered from both biopsy types, mostly tuberculin test sites.

This clonotype originated in an adult in good health. The chain couples TRBV29-1 to TRBJ2-1; TRBD1 might be the D (5 bases). Sequenced here: skin, sampled from a tuberculin skin test site or a saline-injected site (not recorded which). CDR3: CSVGRRSGEQFF. Here the CDR3 DNA reads TGCAGCGTGGGGCGGCGCAGTGGTGAGCAGTTCTTC.